This T cell receptor (beta chain) came from a study of cytomegalovirus exposure and HLA in healthy donors. Whole-study findings and limits: Sequence variants that were highly shared formed a cluster that was likely a sequencing artifact. Upon later analysis, HLA-associated TCR beta chains proved more clonally expanded than other, equally common chains. CMV antigen specificity of three CMV-associated chains was confirmed in vitro. The majority of CMV-associated TCR beta chains were reported as apparently HLA-restricted in a later analysis.

Germline CDR1 PRHDT, CDR2 FYEKMQ (reference sequence). The CDR3 totals 15 residues. V shed 5 bases and J shed 4 bases, with 17 bases lying between them. Comments on this clone: Its target is not known.

The PCR had 60 Vbeta and 13 Jbeta primers. Sequenced by immunoSEQ multiplex PCR; TCRdb stores in-frame clones only, minus some. The sample yields 150,000 to 200,000 clones, 65% to 90% seen once. This receptor was obtained from a woman aged 45-65 years in good health and CMV-seronegative. The chain has TRBV13 and TRBJ1-1; no clear D. The sequenced sample was PBMCs. Written as DNA, the CDR3 is TGTGCCAGCAGCCTCCCCTCCGGGAGGAGCACTGAAGCTTTCTTT. This gives the protein CASSLPSGRSTEAFF.